Each of the 27 T cell receptor beta chains below was sequenced from the same sample in a study of blood T cell repertoires in COVID-19. TCRdb's copy holds only in-frame clones and misses some; the assay was immunoSEQ multiplex PCR. Of about 410,000 clones detected, around nine tenths appear once; the ten largest clones hold about 1.7%. The specimen was PBMCs or T cells enriched from blood (not recorded which). All receptors come from a woman aged 25 to 39 who had recovered from COVID-19.

The rearrangement joins TRBV5-1 to TRBJ1-6, with D possibly TRBD1 on 5 matching bases. The CDR3 totals 14 residues. V shed 4 bases and J shed 5 bases, with 10 bases lying between them. The germline gives CDR1 SGHRS, CDR2 YFSETQ. The CDR3 sequence is CASSRGGNNSPLHF. The DNA of the CDR3 is TGCGCCAGCAGCCGGGGGGGAAATAATTCACCCCTCCACTTT.

This clone was picked up a small number of times. The DNA for the CDR3 is TGTGCCAGTAGTATGCGGGACAGGGGGGATCAGCCCCAGCATTTT. Translation: CASSMRDRGDQPQHF. The genes are TRBV19 and TRBJ1-5, with 11 bases identical to TRBD1. The ends lost 3 bases at V and 5 bases at J; junction bases unmatched: 3. This CDR3 region has 15 residues. Germline CDR1 is LNHDA and CDR2 is SQIVND (reference sequence).

The V gene is TRBV28, the J gene TRBJ1-1; D gene uncertain. The germline V and J ends were trimmed by 2 bases and 2 bases, with 9 bases remaining between them. The CDR3 has 14 amino acids. CDR1 MDHEN and CDR2 SYDVKM come from the germline V gene. CDR3 nucleotides: TGTGCCAGCAGTTTACGGTCCCCCAACACTGAAGCTTTCTTT. Encoded protein: CASSLRSPNTEAFF.

The chain links TRBV4-3 to TRBJ2-1; weak D call: TRBD2 (6 bases). V was pared by 3 bases and J by 2 bases, with 11 bases between. The CDR3 extends over 15 amino acids. CDR1 is LGHNA and CDR2 is YSLEER in the germline V gene. The CDR3 spells CASSHRRETYNEQFF. The CDR3 DNA follows: TGCGCCAGCAGCCACAGGAGGGAGACCTACAATGAGCAGTTCTTC.

The chain carries TRBV18 and TRBJ1-3; D is uncertain. Trimming cost V 0 bases and J 0 bases, with 9 bases left between them. Germline lookup yields CDR1 KGHSH and CDR2 LQKENI. The CDR3 is 16 amino acids. CDR3 sequence (DNA): TGTGCCAGCTCACCACCGTCCGGGAACTCTGGAAACACCATATATTTT. Translating gives CASSPPSGNSGNTIYF.

The V call is TRBV28, the J call TRBJ2-7; 8 nucleotides line up with TRBD2. This CDR3 is built from 15 residues. CDR1 is MDHEN, CDR2 SYDVKM, per germline. The ends lost 1 base at V and 2 bases at J; junction bases unmatched: 4. The CDR3 DNA reads TGTGCCAGCAGTTTATTACCGGGAGGGGCCTACGAGCAGTACTTC. Encoded protein: CASSLLPGGAYEQYF.

This rearrangement joins TRBV7-2 to TRBJ2-3; 9 bases match TRBD1. V trimming: 3 bases; J trimming: 2 bases; junction bases outside the gene matches: 3. This CDR3 contains 15 residues. Per germline, CDR1 SGHTA and CDR2 FQGNSA. CDR3 in DNA: TGTGCCAGCAGCTTCCGGACAGGGGCCACAGATACGCAGTATTTT. As protein: CASSFRTGATDTQYF.

The chain couples TRBV30 to TRBJ1-5; 7 bases line up with TRBD1. The CDR3 has 13 residues. Trimming took 7 bases from V and 3 from J; bases not matched to a gene: 6. Germline CDR1 GTSNPN, CDR2 SVGIG (reference sequence). CDR3 in DNA: TGTGCCTTCACCGGGACAGACAATCAGCCCCAGCATTTT. Amino acid sequence: CAFTGTDNQPQHF.

The chain couples TRBV12-3 or TRBV12-4 to TRBJ2-7; D call uncertain. The CDR3 runs 13 residues. The V end lost 6 bases, the J end lost 5 bases, and 14 bases lay between the germline ends. Written as DNA, the CDR3 is TGTGCCAGCAGCCCCAGCCCACTACACGAGCAGTACTTC. It encodes CASSPSPLHEQYF.

This clone was found once. The chain links TRBV11-2 to TRBJ1-1; D unclear. The ends were cut back, 1 base at V and 7 bases at J, with 16 bases in the middle. The CDR3 is 15 amino acids. The germline CDR1 and CDR2 sequences are SGHAT and FQNNGV. CDR3 sequence reads: CASSLVGQQINEAFF. The DNA for the CDR3 is TGTGCCAGCAGCTTAGTTGGGCAGCAGATCAATGAAGCTTTCTTT. The variable domain in full, with the rest retrieved from reference TRBV11-2 and TRBJ1-1, is EAGVAQSPRYKIIEKRQSVAFWCNPISGHATLYWYQQILGQGPKLLIQFQNNGVVDDSQLPKDRFSAERLKGVDSTLKIQPAKLEDSAVYLCASSLVGQQINEAFFGQGTRLTVV.

In regard to this clone: The sample has other DNA sequences that encode this CDR3 too. CDR3 amino acids: CASSPIGGTEAFF. CDR3 in DNA: TGTGCCAGCTCACCAATCGGGGGCACTGAAGCTTTCTTT. V usage is TRBV18 and J usage is TRBJ1-1; weak D call: TRBD1 (5 bases). The V end was cut by 2 bases, the J end by 4 bases, with 8 bases between. CDR1 is KGHSH and CDR2 is LQKENI in the germline V gene. This CDR3 has 13 amino acids.

The chain links TRBV28 to TRBJ2-7; no definite D call. CDR1 is MDHEN, CDR2 SYDVKM, per germline. The CDR3 has 14 amino acids. The V gene lost 4 bases and the J gene lost 1 base, with 11 bases spanning the gap. The CDR3 here is CASSYVGSSYEQYF. The CDR3 bases are TGTGCCAGCAGTTATGTTGGCTCGTCCTACGAGCAGTACTTC.

This chain joins TRBV5-1 and TRBJ2-7; 12 nucleotides agree with TRBD1. The germline gives CDR1 SGHRS, CDR2 YFSETQ. V shed 4 bases, J shed 3 bases, and the junction held 8 bases outside the gene matches. This CDR3 region has 16 residues. CDR3 protein: CASSGTGGTPLYEQYF. The CDR3 bases are TGCGCCAGCAGCGGGACAGGGGGCACTCCTCTCTACGAGCAGTACTTC. Full variable domain (outside the CDR3, taken from reference TRBV5-1 and TRBJ2-7): KAGVTQTPRYLIKTRGQQVTLSCSPISGHRSVSWYQQTPGQGLQFLFEYFSETQRNKGNFPGRFSGRQFSNSRSEMNVSTLELGDSALYLCASSGTGGTPLYEQYFGPGTRLTVT.

The chain joins TRBV5-6 to TRBJ2-3, with D tentatively TRBD2 (6 bases). V lost 4 bases and J 2 bases, leaving 14 bases between the germline ends. CDR3 length: 15 residues. Germline V gene lookup returns CDR1 SGHDT and CDR2 YYEEEE. The CDR3 sequence is CASSHGGVDTDTQYF. CDR3 DNA sequence: TGTGCCAGCAGCCACGGAGGGGTGGACACAGATACGCAGTATTTT.

The gene calls are TRBV5-8 and TRBJ2-7, with D possibly TRBD1 on 6 matching bases. Trimming left V 0 bases short and J 4 bases short, with 11 bases between. The germline V gene encodes CDR1 SGHTS and CDR2 YDEGEE. This CDR3 contains 14 residues. The chain's CDR3 is CASSLAPTGYEQYF. CDR3 bases: TGTGCCAGCAGCTTGGCCCCGACAGGTTACGAGCAGTACTTC.

This clone was observed a single time. The chain has TRBV7-9 and TRBJ1-4; no firm D call. Trimming stripped 8 bases from V and 0 bases from J, with 16 bases between. The CDR3 has 16 amino acids. CDR1 and CDR2 from the germline V gene are SEHNR and FQNEAQ (reference sequence). Here the CDR3 reads CASGRVASSTNEKLFF. The CDR3 DNA sequence: TGTGCCAGCGGGCGGGTGGCCTCCTCAACTAATGAAAAACTGTTTTTT.

The gene calls are TRBV2 and TRBJ2-7; no definite D call. Germline V gene data show CDR1 as SNHLY and CDR2 as FYNNEI. The CDR3 runs 14 residues. V lost 5 bases and J 0 bases, leaving 11 bases between the germline ends. CDR3 amino acids: CASSFTTYSYEQYF. DNA for the CDR3: TGTGCCAGCAGTTTCACCACATACTCCTACGAGCAGTACTTC.

This rearrangement joins TRBV18 to TRBJ1-5; D is unresolved. Germline CDR1 reads KGHSH; CDR2 reads LQKENI. V lost 5 bases to trimming and J lost 3 bases, with 17 bases between them. This CDR3 spans 16 amino acids. The CDR3 here is CASSAAGRNYNQPQHF. CDR3 in DNA: TGTGCCAGCTCAGCGGCCGGGAGGAACTACAATCAGCCCCAGCATTTT.

This clone occurred once. The chain joins TRBV9 to TRBJ2-5, with 8 positions matching TRBD2. The CDR3 has 15 residues. With 4 bases clipped from V and 1 base from J, the junction kept 6 bases outside the gene matches. The germline V gene has CDR1 SGDLS and CDR2 YYNGEE. Here the CDR3 reads CASSPELAAQETQYF. As DNA, the CDR3 is TGTGCCAGCAGCCCCGAACTAGCGGCCCAAGAGACCCAGTACTTC.

The chain uses TRBV5-1 and TRBJ1-3; D unresolved. In germline, CDR1 is SGHRS, CDR2 YFSETQ. The CDR3 is 14 residues long. V lost 0 bases, J lost 5 bases, and 9 bases lay in between. The CDR3, as DNA: TGCGCCAGCAGCTTGGGGCCCACGCGAAACACCATATATTTT. It specifies CASSLGPTRNTIYF.

The chain recombines TRBV7-3 with TRBJ2-5; tentative D call: TRBD2 (5 bases). Germline V CDR1 and CDR2: SGHTA, FQGTGA. The V and J ends lost 1 base and 3 bases respectively, with 12 bases between them. This CDR3 comprises 15 residues. CDR3 loop: CASSLIGRGEETQYF. Here the CDR3 DNA reads TGTGCCAGCAGCTTAATCGGCCGGGGAGAAGAGACCCAGTACTTC.

The sample holds a few counts of this clone. The chain couples TRBV5-6 to TRBJ2-7; TRBD2 matches at 7 bases. The CDR3 has 15 amino acids. In germline, CDR1 is SGHDT, CDR2 YYEEEE. The V gene end was trimmed by 3 bases and the J gene end by 4 bases; junction bases not matched to a gene: 10. CDR3 bases: TGTGCCAGCAGCTCCGCGGGAGTCGACGGGTACGAGCAGTACTTC. As protein: CASSSAGVDGYEQYF. The full variable domain, its missing parts supplied by reference TRBV5-6 and TRBJ2-7, is DAGVTQSPTHLIKTRGQQVTLRCSPKSGHDTVSWYQQALGQGPQFIFQYYEEEERQRGNFPDRFSGHQFPNYSSELNVNALLLGDSALYLCASSSAGVDGYEQYFGPGTRLTVT.

The chain employs TRBV19 and TRBJ1-5; TRBD1 aligns across 8 bases. The germline V gene has CDR1 LNHDA and CDR2 SQIVND (reference sequence). The V gene end was trimmed by 3 bases and the J gene end by 6 bases; junction bases not matched to a gene: 10. CDR3 length: 16 residues. The CDR3 is CASSISPTGASQPQHF. DNA for the CDR3: TGTGCCAGTAGTATCTCACCGACAGGGGCGAGTCAGCCCCAGCATTTT.

The rearrangement joins TRBV11-2 to TRBJ1-1; weak D call: TRBD1 (5 bases). V was pared by 5 bases and J by 1 base, with 11 bases between. Germline loops: CDR1 SGHAT, CDR2 FQNNGV. The CDR3 length is 14 residues. CDR3 protein: CASSPGGANTEAFF. CDR3 bases: TGTGCCAGCAGCCCCGGTGGGGCGAACACTGAAGCTTTCTTT.

The chain links TRBV7-8 to TRBJ2-7; TRBD2 matches at 9 bases. The CDR3 length is 14 residues. Trimming at V came to 4 bases and at J to 7 bases, leaving 8 bases not matched to a gene. The germline CDR1 and CDR2 sequences are SGHVS and FQNEAQ. The CDR3 DNA follows: TGTGCCAGCAGCTCAGTAGCGGGAGTGAAGGAGCAGTACTTC. Translated, it gives CASSSVAGVKEQYF. Together with reference TRBV7-8 and TRBJ2-7, the CDR3 gives the full variable domain: GAGVSQSPRYKVAKRGQDVALRCDPISGHVSLFWYQQALGQGPEFLTYFQNEAQLDKSGLPSDRFFAERPEGSVSTLKIQRTQQEDSAVYLCASSSVAGVKEQYFGPGTRLTVT.

V is TRBV4-3 and J is TRBJ1-1; D gene uncertain. V shed 1 base and J shed 2 bases, with 14 bases lying between them. The CDR3 length is 16 residues. The germline CDR1 and CDR2 sequences are LGHNA and YSLEER. CDR3 region: CASSQGIRSYNTEAFF. The CDR3 DNA reads as TGCGCCAGCAGCCAAGGAATCCGGAGTTATAACACTGAAGCTTTCTTT.

This chain joins TRBV9 and TRBJ2-3, with D possibly being TRBD2 (7 bases). V was clipped by 4 bases and J by 0 bases, with 21 bases between them. The CDR3 covers 18 residues. CDR1 is SGDLS, CDR2 YYNGEE, per germline. The CDR3 sequence is CASSTTPPGGGSTDTQYF. Written as DNA, the CDR3 is TGTGCCAGCAGCACTACCCCCCCGGGGGGCGGTAGCACAGATACGCAGTATTTT.